Reported below is one TCR beta chain. This specimen comes from a study of control samples from healthy donors and cancer patients. TCRdb's table, derived via immunoSEQ multiplex PCR, lists solely in-frame clones and lacks some. Of roughly 120,000 clones in the sample, 88% were seen once. CDR1 and CDR2 (germline): LGHDT, YNNKEL (reference sequence). V was cut by 0 bases and J by 7 bases, with 15 bases left in between. CDR3 length: 15 residues. This receptor was identified in a woman aged 60 to 75 with lung cancer. Sequencing used PBMCs. The chain recombines TRBV3-1 (or the pseudogene TRBV3-2) with TRBJ1-2; D might be TRBD1 (5 bases). The CDR3 sequence is CASSQDGRERGGYTF. The DNA for the CDR3 is TGTGCCAGCAGCCAAGATGGAAGGGAGAGGGGTGGCTACACCTTC.